This T cell receptor (beta chain) is from a study of glioma-infiltrating T cells. Amplification of TCR alpha and beta CDR3 regions from RNA used iRepertoire nested multiplex PCR. Using its own MiXCR run on the multiplex PCR reads, TCRdb lists one record per CDR3 protein. The sample shows under 20,000 distinct CDR3 sequences, roughly 50% of them seen only once. For this clonotype: Relative to the germline gene, one junction end is altered; a read error may explain this.

Germline V CDR1 and CDR2: SEHNR, FQNEAQ (reference sequence). This CDR3 region has 12 residues. V and J are TRBV7-9 and TRBJ1-1, with D maybe TRBD1 (5 bases). This receptor was taken from a human donor with low-grade glioma or glioblastoma, undergoing nonglioma brain surgery, or in good health (not recorded which). Sequencing input: glioma tissue, nonneoplastic brain tissue, or PBMCs (not recorded which). The DNA of the CDR3 is TGTGCCAGCAGCCCCAGGGTAACTGAAGCCTTCTTT. It encodes CASSPRVTEAFF.